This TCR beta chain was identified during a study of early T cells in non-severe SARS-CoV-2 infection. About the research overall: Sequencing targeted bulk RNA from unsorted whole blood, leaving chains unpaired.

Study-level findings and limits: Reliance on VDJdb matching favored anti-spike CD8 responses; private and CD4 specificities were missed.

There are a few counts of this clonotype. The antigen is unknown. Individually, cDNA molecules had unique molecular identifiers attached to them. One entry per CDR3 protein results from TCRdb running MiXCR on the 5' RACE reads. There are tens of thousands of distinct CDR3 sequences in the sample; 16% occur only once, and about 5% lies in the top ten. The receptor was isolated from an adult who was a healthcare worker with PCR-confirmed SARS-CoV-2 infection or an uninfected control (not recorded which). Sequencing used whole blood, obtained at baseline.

The chain's CDR3 is CASSRGQSDGDTQYF. CDR3 nucleotide sequence: TGCGCCAGCAGCCGAGGACAGTCCGATGGAGATACGCAGTATTTT. The chain has TRBV4-3 and TRBJ2-3, with D possibly matching TRBD1 (6 bases). V was cut by 4 bases and J by 5 bases, with 16 bases left in between. The CDR3 length is 15 residues. Germline V gene lookup returns CDR1 LGHNA and CDR2 YSLEER.